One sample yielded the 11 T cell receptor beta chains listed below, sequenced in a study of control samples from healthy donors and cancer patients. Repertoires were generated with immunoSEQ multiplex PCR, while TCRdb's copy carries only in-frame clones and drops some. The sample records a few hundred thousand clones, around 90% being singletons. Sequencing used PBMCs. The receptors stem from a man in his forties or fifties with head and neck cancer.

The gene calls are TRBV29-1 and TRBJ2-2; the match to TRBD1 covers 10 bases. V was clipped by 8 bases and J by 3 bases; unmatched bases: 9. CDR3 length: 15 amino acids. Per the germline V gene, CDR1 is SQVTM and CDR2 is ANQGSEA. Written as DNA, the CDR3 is TGCAGCATTCTGGGGACAGGGGCAGACACCGGGGAGCTGTTTTTT. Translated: CSILGTGADTGELFF.

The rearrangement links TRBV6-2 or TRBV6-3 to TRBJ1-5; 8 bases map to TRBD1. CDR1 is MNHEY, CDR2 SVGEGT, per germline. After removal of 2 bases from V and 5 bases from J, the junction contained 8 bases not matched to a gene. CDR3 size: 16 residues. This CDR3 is CASSYAGGPFDQPQHF. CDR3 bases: TGTGCCAGCAGTTACGCAGGGGGCCCATTCGATCAGCCCCAGCATTTT.

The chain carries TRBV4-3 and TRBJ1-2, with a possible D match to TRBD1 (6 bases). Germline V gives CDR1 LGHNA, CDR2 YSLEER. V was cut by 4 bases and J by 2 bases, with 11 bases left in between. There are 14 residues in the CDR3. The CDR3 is CASSPSGGNYGYTF. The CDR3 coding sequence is TGCGCCAGCAGCCCGTCGGGGGGCAACTATGGCTACACCTTC.

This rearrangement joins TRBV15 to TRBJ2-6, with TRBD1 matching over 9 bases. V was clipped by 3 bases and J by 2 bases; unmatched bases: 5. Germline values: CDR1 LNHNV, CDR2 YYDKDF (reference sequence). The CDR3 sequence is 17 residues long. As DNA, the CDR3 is TGTGCCACCAGCAGCGGACAGGGGAGTGCTGGGGCCAACGTCCTGACTTTC. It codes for CATSSGQGSAGANVLTF.

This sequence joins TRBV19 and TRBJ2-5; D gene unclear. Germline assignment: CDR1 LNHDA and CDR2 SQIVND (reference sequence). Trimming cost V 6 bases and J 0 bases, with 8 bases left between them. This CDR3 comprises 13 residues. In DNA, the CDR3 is TGTGCCAGTAGGACGACGGACCAAGAGACCCAGTACTTC. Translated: CASRTTDQETQYF.

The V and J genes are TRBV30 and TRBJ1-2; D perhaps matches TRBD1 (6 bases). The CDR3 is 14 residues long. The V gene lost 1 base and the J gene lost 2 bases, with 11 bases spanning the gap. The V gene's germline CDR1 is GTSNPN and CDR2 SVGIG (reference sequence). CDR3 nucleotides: TGTGCCTGGAGTGCAGGGGTTGCAAACTATGGCTACACCTTC. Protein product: CAWSAGVANYGYTF.

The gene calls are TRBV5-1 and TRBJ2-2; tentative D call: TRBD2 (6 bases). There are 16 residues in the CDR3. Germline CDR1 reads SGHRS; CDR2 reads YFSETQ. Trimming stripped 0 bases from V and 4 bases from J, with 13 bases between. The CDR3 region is CASSLDPQGGTGELFF. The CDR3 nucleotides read TGCGCCAGCAGCTTGGACCCCCAGGGAGGCACCGGGGAGCTGTTTTTT.

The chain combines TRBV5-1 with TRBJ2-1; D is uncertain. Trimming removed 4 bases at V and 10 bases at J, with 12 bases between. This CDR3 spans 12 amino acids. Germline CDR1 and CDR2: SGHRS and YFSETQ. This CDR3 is CASSEVAGEQFF. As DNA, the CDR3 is TGCGCCAGCAGCGAGGTAGCTGGGGAGCAGTTCTTC.

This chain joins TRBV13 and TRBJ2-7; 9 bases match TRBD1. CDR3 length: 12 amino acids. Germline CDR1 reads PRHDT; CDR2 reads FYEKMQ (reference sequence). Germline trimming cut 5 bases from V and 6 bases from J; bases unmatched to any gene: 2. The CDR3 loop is CASSRDRAEQYF. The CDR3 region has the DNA TGTGCCAGCAGCCGGGACAGGGCCGAGCAGTACTTC.

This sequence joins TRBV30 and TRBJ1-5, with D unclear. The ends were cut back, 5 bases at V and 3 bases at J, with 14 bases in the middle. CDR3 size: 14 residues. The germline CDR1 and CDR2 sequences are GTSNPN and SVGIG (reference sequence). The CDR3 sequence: CAWSPGPHNQPQHF. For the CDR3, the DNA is TGTGCCTGGTCACCGGGCCCGCACAATCAGCCCCAGCATTTT.

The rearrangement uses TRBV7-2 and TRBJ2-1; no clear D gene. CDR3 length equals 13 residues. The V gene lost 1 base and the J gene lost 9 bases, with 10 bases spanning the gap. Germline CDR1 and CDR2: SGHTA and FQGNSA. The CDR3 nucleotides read TGTGCCAGCAGCTTAGACATGATAGCTGAGCAGTTCTTC. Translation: CASSLDMIAEQFF.